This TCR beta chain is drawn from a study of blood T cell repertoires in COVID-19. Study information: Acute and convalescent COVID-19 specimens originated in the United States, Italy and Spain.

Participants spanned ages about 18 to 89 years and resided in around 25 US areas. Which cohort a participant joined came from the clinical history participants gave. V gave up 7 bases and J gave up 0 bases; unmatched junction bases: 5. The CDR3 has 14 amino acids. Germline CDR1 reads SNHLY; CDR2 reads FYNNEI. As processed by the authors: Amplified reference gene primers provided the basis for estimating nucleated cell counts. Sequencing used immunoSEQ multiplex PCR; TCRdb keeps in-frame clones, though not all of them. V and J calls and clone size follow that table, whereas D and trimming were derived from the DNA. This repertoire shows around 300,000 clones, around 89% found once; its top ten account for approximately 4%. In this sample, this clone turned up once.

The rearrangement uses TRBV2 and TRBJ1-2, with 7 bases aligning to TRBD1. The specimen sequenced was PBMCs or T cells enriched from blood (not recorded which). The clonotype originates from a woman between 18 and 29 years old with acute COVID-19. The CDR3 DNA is TGTGCCAGCACCCGGGACAGCTCTAACTATGGCTACACCTTC. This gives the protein CASTRDSSNYGYTF.